This T cell receptor (beta chain) was documented in a study of T cell responses to AZD1222 COVID-19 vaccine (dated by TCRdb to the early 2020s). Study-wide context: AZD1222 recipients with second doses at about 4 weeks or about 12 weeks were pooled, because spike-specific TCR depth and breadth did not differ between schedules. Trial participants were enrolled into age subgroups of 18-55, 56-69 and 70-plus years, which contained about 150, 27 and 61 TCR-sequenced participants, respectively. A total of around 240 trial participants underwent TCR sequencing, of whom about 210 had received two doses of AZD1222 and about 25 had received two doses of the MenACWY control vaccine. Study-wide findings and limitations: Because no samples from the day 14 peak response were available, repertoires could be characterized only after the peak T cell response. Most participants were white British and females outnumbered males, and the authors suggested that clonal diversity may have been underestimated. Vaccine-associated CD4 TCRs spanned the whole spike protein, with dominant responses in regions 160-218 and 743-854. Conclusions about previously exposed vaccinees are limited, since just a handful of AZD1222 recipients were seropositive for SARS-CoV-2 at baseline. Reportedly, close to half of the unique spike-specific TCRs recognized epitopes lying outside the regions that are mutated in the B.1.351 and B.1.1.7 variants. In the small 56-69-year group, the increase in depth fell short of significance, most likely because of low power. After two AZD1222 doses, spike-specific TCR breadth and depth were significantly higher than at day 0 and than in MenACWY recipients.

Reading the germline V gene gives CDR1 SQVTM and CDR2 ANQGSEA. V has 1 base trimmed and J has 4 bases trimmed; junction bases matching no gene number 5. The CDR3 holds 14 amino acids from the cysteine to the phenylalanine. Just CDR3 DNA is preserved here, 42 bases in frame from base 1. The CDR3 regions of human TCRbeta chains were analyzed by immunosequencing. As for the original processing: TCRs in the repertoires were compared against a reference library of SARS-CoV-2-specific TCRs that had been generated with the MIRA antigen-specificity platform. Breadth meant the fraction of unique TCRs that were SARS-CoV-2-associated, whereas depth meant the fraction of total T cells that were SARS-CoV-2-associated. Using the MIRA data, each spike-specific TCR was assigned both to the spike region to which the TCR was reactive and to a CD4 or CD8 class. Log10-transformed breadth and depth values were compared by one-way ANOVA with Sidak's multiple comparisons tests. TCRdb re-hosts the immuneACCESS table, in-frame sequences only. Its copies lack some clones; in the studies checked, an unresolved V gene accounts for under half of them, and the cause for the rest is not known. That table furnishes V, J and clone size, whereas the DNA furnished D and trimming. The sample table shows approximately 110,000 clones, and about nine tenths are seen once. The ten largest clones add up to more than 3.5% of the sample.

This clone was detected once. It has no known antigen specificity. There are no base qualities to consult, and no much larger clone falls within one base. Taken with the paper, the label for time point translates to: baseline before first vaccination. The vaccinee samples were drawn from two UK trials, COV001 and COV002, one of which was a single-blind randomized controlled phase 2/3 trial testing AZD1222 (ChAdOx1 nCoV-19) in healthy adults. For TCRbeta chain sequencing, PBMC samples were collected from trial participants at day 0 and at day 28 after the second dose. The sequencing used peripheral blood, collected on day 0 of AZD1222 vaccination. The clonotype was recovered from an adult in good health. In this chain, TRBV29-1 is recombined with TRBJ1-2, with 8 bases aligning to TRBD1. The nucleotides are TGCAGCGTTGAAGCGCACCAGGGGGCCTATGGCTACACCTTC. This sequence encodes CSVEAHQGAYGYTF.